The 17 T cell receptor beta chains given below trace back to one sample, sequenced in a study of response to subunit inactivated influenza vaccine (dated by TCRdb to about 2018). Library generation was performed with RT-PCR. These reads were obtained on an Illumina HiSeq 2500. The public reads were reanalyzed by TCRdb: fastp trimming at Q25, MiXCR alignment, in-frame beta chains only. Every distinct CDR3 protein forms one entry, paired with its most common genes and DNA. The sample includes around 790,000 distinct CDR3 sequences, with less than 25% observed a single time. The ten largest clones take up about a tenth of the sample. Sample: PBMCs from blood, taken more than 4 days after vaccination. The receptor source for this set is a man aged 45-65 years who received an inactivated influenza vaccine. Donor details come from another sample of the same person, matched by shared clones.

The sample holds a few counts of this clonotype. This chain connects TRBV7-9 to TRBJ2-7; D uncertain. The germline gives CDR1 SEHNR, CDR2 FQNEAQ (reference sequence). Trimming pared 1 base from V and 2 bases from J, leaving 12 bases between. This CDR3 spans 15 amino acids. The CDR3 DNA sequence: TGTGCCAGCAGCTTAGAAGGCCGAGGTACCTACGAGCAGTACTTC. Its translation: CASSLEGRGTYEQYF.

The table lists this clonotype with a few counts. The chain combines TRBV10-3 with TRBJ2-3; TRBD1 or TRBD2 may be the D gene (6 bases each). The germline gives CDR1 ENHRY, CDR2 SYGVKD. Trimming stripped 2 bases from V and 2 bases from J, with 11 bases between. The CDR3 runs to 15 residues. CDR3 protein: CAISEGGQATDTQYF. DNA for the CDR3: TGTGCCATCAGTGAGGGGGGGCAGGCCACAGATACGCAGTATTTT.

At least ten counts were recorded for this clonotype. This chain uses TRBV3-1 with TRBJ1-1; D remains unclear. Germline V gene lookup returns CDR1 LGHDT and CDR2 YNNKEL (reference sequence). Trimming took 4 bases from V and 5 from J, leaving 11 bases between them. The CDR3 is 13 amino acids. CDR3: CASSPTGQTEAFF. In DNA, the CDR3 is TGTGCCAGCAGCCCGACTGGGCAAACTGAAGCTTTCTTT.

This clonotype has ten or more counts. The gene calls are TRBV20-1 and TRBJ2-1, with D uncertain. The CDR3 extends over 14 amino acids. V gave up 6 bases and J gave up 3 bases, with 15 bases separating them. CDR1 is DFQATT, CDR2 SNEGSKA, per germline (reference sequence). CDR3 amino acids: CSAPIVAGYNEQFF. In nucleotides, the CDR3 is TGCAGTGCCCCGATAGTGGCCGGCTACAATGAGCAGTTCTTC.

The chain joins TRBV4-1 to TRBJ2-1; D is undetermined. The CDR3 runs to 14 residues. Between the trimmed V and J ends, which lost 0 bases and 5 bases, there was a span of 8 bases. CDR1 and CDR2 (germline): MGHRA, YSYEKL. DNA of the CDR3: TGCGCCAGCAGCCAAGATATTGCCAACAATGAGCAGTTCTTC. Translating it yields CASSQDIANNEQFF.

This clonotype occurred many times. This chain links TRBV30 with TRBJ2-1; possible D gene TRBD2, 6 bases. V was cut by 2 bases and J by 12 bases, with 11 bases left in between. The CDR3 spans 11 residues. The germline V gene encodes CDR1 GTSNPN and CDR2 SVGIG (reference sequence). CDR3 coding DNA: TGTGCCTGGAGTAAGACTAGAAGGCAGTTCTTC. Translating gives CAWSKTRRQFF.

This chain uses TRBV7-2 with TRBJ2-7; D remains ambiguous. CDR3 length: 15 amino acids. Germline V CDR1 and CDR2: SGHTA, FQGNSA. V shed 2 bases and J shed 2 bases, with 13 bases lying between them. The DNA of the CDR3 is TGTGCCAGCAGCTTACAACCACAAAAAACCTACGAGCAGTACTTC. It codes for CASSLQPQKTYEQYF. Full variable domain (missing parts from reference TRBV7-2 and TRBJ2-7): GAGVSQSPSNKVTEKGKDVELRCDPISGHTALYWYRQSLGQGLEFLIYFQGNSAPDKSGLPSDRFSAERTGGSVSTLTIQRTQQEDSAVYLCASSLQPQKTYEQYFGPGTRLTVT.

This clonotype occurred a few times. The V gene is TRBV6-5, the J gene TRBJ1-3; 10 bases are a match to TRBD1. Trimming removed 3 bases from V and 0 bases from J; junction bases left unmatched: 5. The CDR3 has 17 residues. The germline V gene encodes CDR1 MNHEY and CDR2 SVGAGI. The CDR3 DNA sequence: TGTGCCAGCAGTTATCGGCGGACAGGGGGCTCTGGAAACACCATATATTTT. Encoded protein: CASSYRRTGGSGNTIYF.

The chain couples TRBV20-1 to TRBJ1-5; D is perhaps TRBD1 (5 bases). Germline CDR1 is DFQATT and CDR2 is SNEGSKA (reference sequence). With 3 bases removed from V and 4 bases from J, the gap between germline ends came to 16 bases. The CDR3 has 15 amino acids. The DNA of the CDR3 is TGCAGTGCTAGCCTGGGGCACCCGAAAAATCAGCCCCAGCATTTT. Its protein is CSASLGHPKNQPQHF.

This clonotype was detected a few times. CDR3 protein: CASSLESYQGGETQYF. CDR3 nucleotide sequence: TGTGCCAGCAGCTTGGAGTCCTACCAGGGCGGGGAGACCCAGTACTTC. This chain links TRBV5-5 with TRBJ2-5; D could derive from TRBD1 or TRBD2 (5 bases each). The CDR3 length is 16 residues. The germline CDR1 and CDR2 sequences are SGHKS and YYEKEE (reference sequence). Trimming removed 0 bases at V and 5 bases at J, with 17 bases between. Filled out from reference TRBV5-5 and TRBJ2-5, the complete variable domain reads DAGVTQSPTHLIKTRGQQVTLRCSPISGHKSVSWYQQVLGQGPQFIFQYYEKEERGRGNFPDRFSARQFPNYSSELNVNALLLGDSALYLCASSLESYQGGETQYFGPGTRLLVL.

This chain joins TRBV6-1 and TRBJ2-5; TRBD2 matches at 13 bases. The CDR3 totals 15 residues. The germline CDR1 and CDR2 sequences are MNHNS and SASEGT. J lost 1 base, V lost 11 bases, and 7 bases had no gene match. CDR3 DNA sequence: TGTGCCGTTAAGGGACTAGCGGGGCCCCAAGAGACCCAGTACTTC. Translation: CAVKGLAGPQETQYF.

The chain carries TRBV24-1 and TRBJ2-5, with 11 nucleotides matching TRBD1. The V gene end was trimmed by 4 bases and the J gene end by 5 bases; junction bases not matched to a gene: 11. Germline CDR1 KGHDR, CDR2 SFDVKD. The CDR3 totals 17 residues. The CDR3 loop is CATSDPKRTGGQETQYF. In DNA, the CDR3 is TGTGCCACCAGTGACCCAAAAAGGACAGGGGGCCAGGAGACCCAGTACTTC.

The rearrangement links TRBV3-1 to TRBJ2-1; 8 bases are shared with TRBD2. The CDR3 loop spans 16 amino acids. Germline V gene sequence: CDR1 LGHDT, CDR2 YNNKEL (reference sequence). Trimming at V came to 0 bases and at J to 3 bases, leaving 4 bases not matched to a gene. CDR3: CASSQELAGHYNEQFF. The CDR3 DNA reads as TGTGCCAGCAGCCAAGAGCTAGCGGGTCACTACAATGAGCAGTTCTTC.

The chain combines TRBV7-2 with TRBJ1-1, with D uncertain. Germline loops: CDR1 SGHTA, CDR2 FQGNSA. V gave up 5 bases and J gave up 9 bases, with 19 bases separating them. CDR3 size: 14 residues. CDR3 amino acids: CASSHRAPEYKAFF. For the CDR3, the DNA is TGTGCCAGCAGCCACCGGGCCCCGGAATACAAAGCTTTCTTT.

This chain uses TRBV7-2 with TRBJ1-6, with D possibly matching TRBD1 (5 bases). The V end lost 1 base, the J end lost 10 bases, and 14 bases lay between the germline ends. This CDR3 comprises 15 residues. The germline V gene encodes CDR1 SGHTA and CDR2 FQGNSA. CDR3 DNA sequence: TGTGCCAGCAGCTTAGAACGGCAGGGAGGCTCACCCCTCCACTTT. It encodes CASSLERQGGSPLHF.

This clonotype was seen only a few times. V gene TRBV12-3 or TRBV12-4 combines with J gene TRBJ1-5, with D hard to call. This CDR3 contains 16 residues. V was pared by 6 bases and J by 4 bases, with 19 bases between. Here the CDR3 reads CASSPRFYTGNQPQHF. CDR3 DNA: TGTGCCAGCAGCCCCCGGTTTTATACGGGAAATCAGCCCCAGCATTTT.

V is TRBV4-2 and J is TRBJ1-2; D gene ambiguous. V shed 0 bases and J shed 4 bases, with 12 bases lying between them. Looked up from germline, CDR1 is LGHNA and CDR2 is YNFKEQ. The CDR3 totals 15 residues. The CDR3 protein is CASSQDRTSAYGYTF. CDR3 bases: TGTGCCAGCAGCCAAGATCGAACAAGTGCCTATGGCTACACCTTC.